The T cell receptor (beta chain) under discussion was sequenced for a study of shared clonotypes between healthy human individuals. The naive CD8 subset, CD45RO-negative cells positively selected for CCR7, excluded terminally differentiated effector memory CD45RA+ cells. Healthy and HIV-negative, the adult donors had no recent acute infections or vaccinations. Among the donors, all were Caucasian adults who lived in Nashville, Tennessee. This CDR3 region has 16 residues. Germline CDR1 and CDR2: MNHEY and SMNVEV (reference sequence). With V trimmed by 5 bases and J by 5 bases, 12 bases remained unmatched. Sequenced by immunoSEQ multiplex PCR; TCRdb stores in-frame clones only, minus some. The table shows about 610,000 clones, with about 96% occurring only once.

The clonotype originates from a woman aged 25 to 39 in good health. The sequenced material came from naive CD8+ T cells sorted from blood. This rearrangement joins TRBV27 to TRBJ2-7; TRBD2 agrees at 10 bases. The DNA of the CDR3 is TGTGCCAGCAGTCCCGCCCAACTAGCGGGATTGCACGAGCAGTACTTC. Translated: CASSPAQLAGLHEQYF.